This entry features one TCR beta chain sequence. What it recognizes is unknown. This sample was taken from a study of molecular identifiers for immune sequencing clone quantification. Background on the study: Replicate experiments divided RNA from around 18,000 or 91,000 naive CD8 cells into five parts and sequenced four. Study outcomes and limitations: It was shown that clones above 20 RNA copies held over 97% of effector molecules, but under 1% in naive cells. With a barcode shared among identical TCR molecules, highly expanded clone sizes could be underestimated.

The CDR3 spans 12 residues. Trimming cost V 5 bases and J 7 bases, with 9 bases left between them. Sorting captured naive CD8 T cells as CD8+CD4-CCR7+CD45RA+. MiXCR was run by TCRdb on the PCR reads, yielding one entry per CDR3 protein. The sample comprises under 600,000 distinct CDR3 sequences, roughly 26% of which are singletons, and 0.7% to 0.9% rests with the top ten. The chain recombines TRBV12-3 or TRBV12-4 with TRBJ2-1, with D uncertain. Sequencing used naive CD8+ T cells from blood, with Jurkat cell RNA spiked in. Subset noted: FACS-sorted CD8+CD4-CCR7+CD45RA+ naive T cells. This sequence was found in a human donor in good health. Some libraries in this study had Jurkat cell RNA spiked in. The CDR3 is CASSHWRNEQFF. In nucleotides, the CDR3 is TGTGCCAGCAGTCACTGGAGAAATGAGCAGTTCTTC.